This T cell receptor (beta chain) was identified in a study of blood T cell repertoires in COVID-19. Study in general: PBMCs, B-cell-depleted T cells, or T cells provided the cDNA or gDNA that made up the material.

The method was immunoSEQ multiplex PCR; TCRdb's version includes in-frame clones alone and lacks a portion of them. The sample lists about 230,000 clones, over 80% seen once, with roughly 27% in the top ten. This clone was observed a single time. Sequenced sample: peripheral blood. The clonotype was recovered from a man aged 40-50 years with acute or convalescent COVID-19.

The CDR3 spells CASSRQGTVNTEAFF. DNA of the CDR3: TGCGCCAGCAGCCGTCAGGGGACCGTGAACACTGAAGCTTTCTTT. The chain has TRBV10-2 and TRBJ1-1; possibly TRBD1 for D (6 bases). The CDR3 loop spans 15 amino acids. Germline V gene lookup returns CDR1 WSHSY and CDR2 SAAADI. V dropped 6 bases and J dropped 0 bases, with 14 bases sitting between them.